Listed below are T cell receptor beta chains from one sample, sequenced in a study of OX40 agonist ivuxolimab in advanced cancers. The table came from immunoSEQ multiplex PCR; TCRdb's copy has only in-frame clones and leaves some out. Of some 80,000 clones listed, 94% are singletons. Specimen: CD4+ or CD8+ T cells sorted from blood, collected in a trial of the OX40 agonist ivuxolimab. The receptors come from an adult with an advanced solid tumor such as melanoma, head and neck, liver or kidney cancer. The CDR3 runs from the conserved cysteine through the conserved F or W. The D gene is left open where the match is weak. Expanded clones are given a class, and other clones once, few, many or no size at all.

CDR3 protein: CASSVRGLLATDTQYF; CDR3 DNA: TGTGCCAGCAGCGTAAGGGGACTACTAGCTACAGATACGCAGTATTTT; D gene: TRBD2; clone size: NA; V gene: TRBV9; J gene: TRBJ2-3
CDR3 protein: CASSLLAGGEFGTDTQYF; CDR3 DNA: TGTGCCAGCAGCCTCCTAGCGGGAGGGGAATTCGGCACAGATACGCAGTATTTT; D gene: TRBD2; clone size: NA; V gene: TRBV7-3; J gene: TRBJ2-3
CDR3 protein: CASSLLLGGSDTQYF; CDR3 DNA: TGTGCCAGCAGTTTATTACTAGGGGGGAGTGATACGCAGTATTTT; D gene: NA; clone size: NA; V gene: TRBV27; J gene: TRBJ2-3
CDR3 protein: CASSHTSGREGLVAYEQYF; CDR3 DNA: TGTGCCAGCAGTCACACTAGCGGGAGGGAAGGGCTTGTGGCCTACGAGCAGTACTTC; D gene: TRBD2; clone size: NA; V gene: TRBV27; J gene: TRBJ2-7
CDR3 protein: CASSLAAGYGYTF; CDR3 DNA: TGTGCCAGCAGTTTAGCGGCAGGGTATGGCTACACCTTC; D gene: NA; clone size: NA; V gene: TRBV27; J gene: TRBJ1-2
CDR3 protein: CASRDSFVGYNEQFF; CDR3 DNA: TGTGCCAGCAGGGACTCCTTCGTTGGCTACAATGAGCAGTTCTTC; D gene: NA; clone size: NA; V gene: TRBV6-1; J gene: TRBJ2-1
CDR3 protein: CASSLVSGYGYTF; CDR3 DNA: TGTGCCAGCAGCTTAGTATCGGGATATGGCTACACCTTC; D gene: NA; clone size: few; V gene: TRBV7-9; J gene: TRBJ1-2
CDR3 protein: CASSLPPSGGRYNEQFF; CDR3 DNA: TGTGCCAGCAGCTTACCCCCTAGCGGGGGAAGATACAATGAGCAGTTCTTC; D gene: TRBD2; clone size: NA; V gene: TRBV11-2; J gene: TRBJ2-1
CDR3 protein: CASSLTTGTRSEQYF; CDR3 DNA: TGCGCCAGCAGCCTAACTACCGGGACCCGTTCCGAGCAGTACTTC; D gene: NA; clone size: NA; V gene: TRBV4-3; J gene: TRBJ2-7
CDR3 protein: CASSQDSGNTGELFF; CDR3 DNA: TGCGCCAGCAGCCAAGACTCCGGGAACACCGGGGAGCTGTTTTTT; D gene: NA; clone size: NA; V gene: TRBV4-3; J gene: TRBJ2-2
CDR3 protein: CAAGGAYGYTF; CDR3 DNA: TGTGCCGCAGGGGGGGCCTATGGCTACACCTTC; D gene: TRBD1; clone size: NA; V gene: TRBV6-5; J gene: TRBJ1-2
CDR3 protein: CARSLNRRGTEAFF; CDR3 DNA: TGTGCCAGAAGCTTAAACAGGAGGGGCACTGAAGCTTTCTTT; D gene: NA; clone size: NA; V gene: TRBV7-5; J gene: TRBJ1-1
CDR3 protein: CSVTTGWPYEQYF; CDR3 DNA: TGCAGCGTTACGACAGGGTGGCCCTACGAGCAGTACTTC; D gene: TRBD1; clone size: NA; V gene: TRBV29-1; J gene: TRBJ2-7
CDR3 protein: CASSSGRTGSYEQYF; CDR3 DNA: TGTGCCAGCAGTTCAGGGAGGACAGGGTCCTACGAGCAGTACTTC; D gene: TRBD1; clone size: NA; V gene: TRBV27; J gene: TRBJ2-7
CDR3 protein: CASSPGTANTEAFF; CDR3 DNA: TGCGCCAGCAGCCCCGGGACTGCGAACACTGAAGCTTTCTTT; D gene: NA; clone size: NA; V gene: TRBV10-1; J gene: TRBJ1-1
CDR3 protein: CASSIPGGDNGYTF; CDR3 DNA: TGTGCCAGCAGTATCCCGGGGGGCGATAATGGCTACACCTTC; D gene: NA; clone size: once; V gene: TRBV6-5; J gene: TRBJ1-2
CDR3 protein: CASSRTGTQETQYF; CDR3 DNA: TGTGCCAGCAGTCGGACAGGCACTCAAGAGACCCAGTACTTC; D gene: TRBD1; clone size: NA; V gene: TRBV14; J gene: TRBJ2-5
CDR3 protein: CASSQGGTEAFF; CDR3 DNA: TGCGCCAGCAGTCAGGGGGGCACTGAAGCTTTCTTT; D gene: TRBD1; clone size: NA; V gene: TRBV10-2; J gene: TRBJ1-1
CDR3 protein: CASSGENYQPQHF; CDR3 DNA: TGTGCCAGCAGTGGGGAGAACTATCAGCCCCAGCATTTT; D gene: NA; clone size: NA; V gene: TRBV6-5; J gene: TRBJ1-5
CDR3 protein: CASSQEGGSYYYEQYF; CDR3 DNA: TGCGCCAGCAGCCAAGAGGGAGGGAGCTACTACTACGAGCAGTACTTC; D gene: TRBD2; clone size: NA; V gene: TRBV4-3; J gene: TRBJ2-7
CDR3 protein: CASSISGSPYNEQFF; CDR3 DNA: TGCGCCAGCAGTATTAGCGGGAGTCCCTACAATGAGCAGTTCTTC; D gene: TRBD2; clone size: NA; V gene: TRBV5-1; J gene: TRBJ2-1
CDR3 protein: CASSLFSGTPSSYNEQFF; CDR3 DNA: TGTGCCAGCAGCTTATTTTCCGGGACTCCCTCCTCCTACAATGAGCAGTTCTTC; D gene: NA; clone size: NA; V gene: TRBV11-2; J gene: TRBJ2-1
CDR3 protein: CASSYPSTSGADEQYF; CDR3 DNA: TGTGCCAGCAGTTACCCTTCGACTAGCGGGGCTGACGAGCAGTACTTC; D gene: TRBD2; clone size: NA; V gene: TRBV6-5; J gene: TRBJ2-7
CDR3 protein: CASSLGLAGPSYNEQFF; CDR3 DNA: TGTGCCAGCAGTTTGGGACTAGCGGGTCCCTCCTACAATGAGCAGTTCTTC; D gene: TRBD2; clone size: NA; V gene: TRBV27; J gene: TRBJ2-1
CDR3 protein: CASSLGWTGLLSGEQYF; CDR3 DNA: TGTGCCAGCAGCTTGGGTTGGACAGGGCTCTTATCCGGGGAGCAGTACTTC; D gene: TRBD1; clone size: once; V gene: TRBV5-5; J gene: TRBJ2-7
CDR3 protein: CASSFGRTYEQYF; CDR3 DNA: TGTGCCAGCAGCTTCGGTAGGACCTACGAGCAGTACTTC; D gene: NA; clone size: NA; V gene: TRBV7-2; J gene: TRBJ2-7
CDR3 protein: CASSLWVGGTDTQYF; CDR3 DNA: TGTGCCAGCAGTTTATGGGTGGGAGGCACAGATACGCAGTATTTT; D gene: NA; clone size: once; V gene: TRBV28; J gene: TRBJ2-3
CDR3 protein: CASSYDRVGGAFF; CDR3 DNA: TGTGCCAGCAGCTACGACAGGGTGGGGGGAGCTTTCTTT; D gene: TRBD1; clone size: NA; V gene: TRBV6-5; J gene: TRBJ1-1
CDR3 protein: CASSLVPYNEQFF; CDR3 DNA: TGTGCCAGCAGCTTAGTACCGTACAATGAGCAGTTCTTC; D gene: NA; clone size: once; V gene: TRBV7-3; J gene: TRBJ2-1
CDR3 protein: CASSQGALSYEQYF; CDR3 DNA: TGCGCCAGCAGCCAAGGGGCGTTATCCTACGAGCAGTACTTC; D gene: NA; clone size: NA; V gene: TRBV4-3; J gene: TRBJ2-7
CDR3 protein: CASRRNTEAFF; CDR3 DNA: TGTGCCAGCAGAAGAAACACTGAAGCTTTCTTT; D gene: NA; clone size: NA; V gene: TRBV27; J gene: TRBJ1-1
CDR3 protein: CASSFGVGTDTQYF; CDR3 DNA: TGTGCCAGCAGTTTCGGGGTTGGCACAGATACGCAGTATTTT; D gene: NA; clone size: NA; V gene: TRBV27; J gene: TRBJ2-3